One T cell receptor (beta chain) is described in this entry. The record originates from a study of blood T cell repertoires in COVID-19. This table comes from immunoSEQ multiplex PCR, and its TCRdb copy is limited to in-frame clones, with some not included. Found here are roughly 140,000 clones, approximately 86% of them singletons; the top ten hold about 3.5%. The clonotype originates from a man aged 65 to 85 with acute or convalescent COVID-19. The sequencing sample was made of peripheral blood.

Written as DNA, the CDR3 is TGCAGCGCTGGACTAGCGGGAAGCACAGATACGCAGTATTTT. This sequence encodes CSAGLAGSTDTQYF. V usage is TRBV29-1 and J usage is TRBJ2-3, with 12 bases identical to TRBD2. V lost 7 bases, J lost 0 bases, and 2 bases stayed unmatched. CDR1 is SQVTM and CDR2 is ANQGSEA in the germline V gene. CDR3 length: 14 residues.